Sequencing of this TCR beta chain was carried out in a study of Graves' ophthalmopathy and Graves' hyperthyroidism. About the study: Hyperthyroidism is called stable when no ophthalmopathy develops within 18 months of follow-up. Study outcomes and limitations: Blood also harbored most expanded thyroid clonotypes above 0.001 frequency.

The CDR3 sequence is 13 residues long. With V trimmed by 6 bases and J by 8 bases, 10 bases remained unmatched. The V gene's germline CDR1 is SQVTM and CDR2 ANQGSEA. This clonotype was counted many times. What it binds is not known. Amplification targeted the TCR beta CDR3 regions, with RNA transcripts as the source material. Scientists carried out first-round RT-PCR using HTBI primers and then a second-round multiplex PCR. A single record per CDR3 protein comes from TCRdb applying MiXCR to the multiplex PCR reads. Of over a million distinct CDR3 sequences detected, approximately 35% appear once; the ten largest clones hold 11%. Included hyperthyroidism patients were aged 18 to 65 and newly diagnosed (under 2 months' duration). The study excluded patients with other autoimmune diseases, uncontrolled infections, pregnancy or lactation.

The sequencing input was peripheral blood or thyroid tissue (not recorded which). This clonotype was sampled from an adult man with Graves' hyperthyroidism. This chain connects TRBV29-1 to TRBJ1-2; 9 bases line up with TRBD1. CDR3 sequence (DNA): TGCAGCGTCCTTCTTGGGACAGGGCTGGGCTACACCTTC. As protein: CSVLLGTGLGYTF.